These 29 T cell receptor beta chains came from one sample sequenced in a study of naive and memory T cell subsets. Both TRBC1 and TRBC2 were covered by a beta constant-region primer of two equimolar oligonucleotides. A single record per CDR3 protein comes from TCRdb applying MiXCR to the UMI-ligation and nested PCR reads. The sample has about 85,000 distinct CDR3 sequences; about an eighth are singletons. Sequencing was carried out using central memory CD4+ T cells from blood. Source of these receptors: a human donor in good health.

The chain joins TRBV6-1 to TRBJ2-1; 11 nucleotides align to TRBD2. Germline CDR1 reads MNHNS; CDR2 reads SASEGT. This CDR3 spans 15 amino acids. J was trimmed by 9 bases and V by 6 bases; bases with no gene match: 10. The CDR3 DNA reads as TGTGCCAGCAGGAACTCCAGACTAGCGGGGATTGAGCAGTTCTTC. It translates to CASRNSRLAGIEQFF.

There are many counts of this clonotype. The chain employs TRBV28 and TRBJ2-3; D not certain. The germline V gene has CDR1 MDHEN and CDR2 SYDVKM. With 3 bases removed from V and 0 bases from J, the gap between germline ends came to 13 bases. This CDR3 contains 16 residues. The CDR3 protein is CASSLLGHTSTDTQYF. The DNA for the CDR3 is TGTGCCAGCAGTTTGTTGGGTCACACTAGCACAGATACGCAGTATTTT. Supplemented by reference TRBV28 and TRBJ2-3, the full variable domain reads DVKVTQSSRYLVKRTGEKVFLECVQDMDHENMFWYRQDPGLGLRLIYFSYDVKMKEKGDIPEGYSVSREKKERFSLILESASTNQTSMYLCASSLLGHTSTDTQYFGPGTRLTVL.

There are a few counts of this clonotype. This chain uses TRBV3-1 with TRBJ2-7; tentatively, D is TRBD2 (5 bases). Between the trimmed V and J ends, which lost 1 base and 5 bases, there was a span of 15 bases. The CDR3 is 15 amino acids. Germline lookup yields CDR1 LGHDT and CDR2 YNNKEL (reference sequence). The CDR3 region has the DNA TGTGCCAGCAGCCAAGCAGGACTGGAGGCGAACGAGCAGTACTTC. This codes for CASSQAGLEANEQYF.

Many counts were recorded for this clonotype. The chain combines TRBV6-5 with TRBJ1-1; 7 bases match TRBD1. The CDR3 consists of 14 residues. Germline CDR1 MNHEY, CDR2 SVGAGI. The trim removed 1 base at V and 4 bases at J, leaving 3 bases unmatched. The CDR3 region is CASSYFSGGTEAFF. CDR3 coding DNA: TGTGCCAGCAGTTACTTTTCAGGGGGCACTGAAGCTTTCTTT.

The chain links TRBV3-1 to TRBJ1-1; D remains ambiguous. Per germline, CDR1 LGHDT and CDR2 YNNKEL (reference sequence). This CDR3 comprises 13 residues. The V gene lost 3 bases and the J gene lost 6 bases, with 11 bases spanning the gap. As DNA, the CDR3 is TGTGCCAGCAGCCAGCACCAAGCGGCTGAAGCTTTCTTT. Translated: CASSQHQAAEAFF.

This clonotype was detected many times. The V and J genes are TRBV11-2 and TRBJ1-6, with 7 nucleotides matching TRBD1. There are 16 residues in the CDR3. From germline, CDR1 is SGHAT and CDR2 FQNNGV. Trimming cost V 1 base and J 7 bases; bases outside gene matches: 7. In DNA form, the CDR3 reads TGTGCCAGCAGCTTAGGTTCGGGACAGCCGAATTCACCCCTCCACTTT. The encoded protein is CASSLGSGQPNSPLHF.

This clonotype has a count of ten or more. The chain uses TRBV20-1 and TRBJ2-7, with D possibly being TRBD1 (5 bases). Per germline, CDR1 DFQATT and CDR2 SNEGSKA (reference sequence). The V end was cut by 4 bases, the J end by 10 bases, with 17 bases between. This CDR3 is built from 12 residues. Here the CDR3 DNA reads TGCAGTGCTAAAGGTCCTGGCGACAGCCAGTACTTC. Translating gives CSAKGPGDSQYF.

There are a few counts of this clonotype. The V call is TRBV5-1, the J call TRBJ2-3, with unresolved D. Between the trimmed V and J ends, which lost 1 base and 2 bases, there was a span of 11 bases. This CDR3 is 15 amino acids long. Germline-derived CDR1 and CDR2 are SGHRS and YFSETQ. CDR3 sequence: CASSLLPEPTDTQYF. As DNA, the CDR3 is TGCGCCAGCAGCTTGCTGCCCGAACCCACAGATACGCAGTATTTT.

The CDR3 region has the DNA TGTGCCAGCAGCATCCCTAGCGGGAGCACAGATACGCAGTATTTT. Protein sequence: CASSIPSGSTDTQYF. The rearrangement uses TRBV13 and TRBJ2-3; 8 nucleotides align to TRBD2. The CDR3 runs 15 residues. Per the germline V gene, CDR1 is PRHDT and CDR2 is FYEKMQ (reference sequence). J gave up 0 bases and V 5 bases, and 4 bases lay outside the gene matches.

This clonotype was seen a handful of times. The chain combines TRBV29-1 with TRBJ2-1, with 7 positions matching TRBD2. Unmatched junction bases numbered 9, after V lost 6 bases and J lost 4 bases. The length of the CDR3 is 14 residues. Germline-derived CDR1 and CDR2 are SQVTM and ANQGSEA. In DNA, the CDR3 is TGCAGCGTACTCGGCGGGAGTGAATACAATGAGCAGTTCTTC. It is translated as CSVLGGSEYNEQFF.

The chain has TRBV28 and TRBJ2-1, with a tentative D call TRBD2 (5 bases). The CDR3 covers 17 residues. Trimming cost V 4 bases and J 10 bases, with 26 bases left between them. Per the germline V gene, CDR1 is MDHEN and CDR2 is SYDVKM. CDR3 in DNA: TGTGCCAGCAGTTCCGGGAAGGCTTGGTCCCGGGGATTCGAGCAGTTCTTC. Residues: CASSSGKAWSRGFEQFF.

The chain recombines TRBV3-1 with TRBJ2-3; 7 bases agree with TRBD2. The CDR3 runs 18 residues. V lost 5 bases to trimming and J lost 2 bases; unmatched junction nucleotides: 16. Germline V gene sequence: CDR1 LGHDT, CDR2 YNNKEL (reference sequence). This CDR3 reads CASSSEGAGKAHTDTQYF. The DNA of the CDR3 is TGTGCCAGCAGCTCCGAAGGAGCGGGGAAGGCCCACACAGATACGCAGTATTTT.

This clonotype showed up just a few times. The genes are TRBV30 and TRBJ1-6; D remains ambiguous. This CDR3 spans 12 amino acids. V was pared by 6 bases and J by 6 bases, with 9 bases between. Germline CDR1 is GTSNPN and CDR2 is SVGIG (reference sequence). The chain's CDR3 is CACTDVNSPLHF. For the CDR3, the DNA is TGTGCCTGTACGGACGTTAATTCACCCCTCCACTTT.

The chain has TRBV6-2 or TRBV6-3 and TRBJ1-5; weak D call: TRBD1 (6 bases). Trimming removed 10 bases at V and 0 bases at J, with 13 bases between. The V gene's germline CDR1 is MNHEY and CDR2 SVGEGT. The CDR3 totals 14 residues. The CDR3 loop is CATCGQYSNQPQHF. The CDR3 DNA reads TGTGCCACATGCGGACAGTATAGCAATCAGCCCCAGCATTTT.

This clonotype was seen repeatedly, ten times or more. This CDR3 reads CASTYSGRASDTQYF. The DNA for the CDR3 is TGTGCCAGCACATATAGCGGGAGGGCCTCAGATACGCAGTATTTT. The rearrangement uses TRBV9 and TRBJ2-3, with 11 bases identical to TRBD2. J was trimmed by 4 bases and V by 6 bases; bases with no gene match: 7. The V gene's germline CDR1 is SGDLS and CDR2 YYNGEE. This CDR3 comprises 15 residues.

This rearrangement joins TRBV20-1 to TRBJ1-5, with D possibly matching TRBD1 (6 bases). The V and J ends lost 3 bases and 3 bases respectively, with 15 bases between them. Germline V lookup: CDR1 DFQATT, CDR2 SNEGSKA (reference sequence). CDR3 length: 15 amino acids. The CDR3 protein is CSARDDGQYNQPQHF. The CDR3 bases are TGCAGTGCTAGGGACGACGGACAGTACAATCAGCCCCAGCATTTT.

V gene TRBV20-1 combines with J gene TRBJ2-1; TRBD2 aligns across 7 bases. The germline CDR1 and CDR2 sequences are DFQATT and SNEGSKA (reference sequence). After removal of 2 bases from V and 10 bases from J, the junction contained 8 bases not matched to a gene. This CDR3 has 13 residues. The CDR3, as DNA: TGCAGTGCTAGAAAAGTGGCGCGGGAGGAGCAGTTCTTC. This sequence encodes CSARKVAREEQFF.

J is TRBJ2-7 and V is TRBV7-2; D gene unclear. V shed 1 base and J shed 3 bases, with 7 bases lying between them. The CDR3 loop spans 13 amino acids. Germline assignment: CDR1 SGHTA and CDR2 FQGNSA. For the CDR3, the DNA is TGTGCCAGCAGCTTAGACAGAATCTACGAGCAGTACTTC. Translated, it gives CASSLDRIYEQYF.

In its sample, this clonotype ranks as medium-sized. The chain is built from TRBV20-1 and TRBJ2-7; possible D gene TRBD2, 5 bases. Germline loops: CDR1 DFQATT, CDR2 SNEGSKA (reference sequence). The V gene lost 0 bases and the J gene lost 5 bases, with 8 bases spanning the gap. CDR3 length: 12 amino acids. The CDR3 region is CSARDLRDEQYF. CDR3 DNA sequence: TGCAGTGCTAGAGATTTGAGGGACGAGCAGTACTTC.

This clonotype was seen a handful of times. The CDR3 is CASSLEIGTGSSYNEQFF. In nucleotides, the CDR3 is TGTGCCAGCAGTTTAGAAATAGGGACAGGGAGCTCCTACAATGAGCAGTTCTTC. V usage is TRBV28 and J usage is TRBJ2-1; 9 bases are shared with TRBD1. The CDR3 spans 18 residues. V was clipped by 2 bases and J by 0 bases; unmatched bases: 8. From germline, CDR1 is MDHEN and CDR2 SYDVKM.

The rearrangement links TRBV12-3 or TRBV12-4 to TRBJ1-5, with D unresolved. CDR3 length equals 13 residues. V was shortened by 4 bases and J by 5 bases, with 9 bases between the two germline ends. The CDR3 DNA is TGTGCCAGCAGTTCGGATCTTTATCAGCCCCAGCATTTT. Protein sequence: CASSSDLYQPQHF.

The table lists this clonotype with a few counts. The V gene is TRBV12-3 or TRBV12-4, the J gene TRBJ2-2, with D possibly called TRBD1 or TRBD2 (6 bases each). Trimming removed 7 bases at V and 6 bases at J, with 21 bases between. This CDR3 contains 16 residues. Here the CDR3 reads CASTLQGGRVSGELFF. The CDR3 coding sequence is TGTGCCAGCACTCTGCAAGGGGGGCGAGTCTCCGGGGAGCTGTTTTTT.

This clonotype was counted ten times or more. This chain joins TRBV12-3 or TRBV12-4 and TRBJ2-7, with D unclear. The CDR3 is 12 amino acids. Trimming left V 5 bases short and J 5 bases short, with 10 bases between. CDR3 residues: CASSRQFDEQYF. Here the CDR3 DNA reads TGTGCCAGCAGTCGCCAGTTCGACGAGCAGTACTTC.

This clonotype has ten or more counts. The chain recombines TRBV10-1 with TRBJ1-5; D remains unclear. The germline V gene encodes CDR1 WNHNN and CDR2 SYGVQD (reference sequence). V was cut by 2 bases and J by 4 bases, with 6 bases left in between. There are 13 residues in the CDR3. CDR3 sequence reads: CASSENRNQPQHF. The CDR3 DNA reads as TGCGCCAGCAGTGAGAATAGGAATCAGCCCCAGCATTTT.

This clonotype has just a few counts. This rearrangement joins TRBV28 to TRBJ2-7, with no clear D. Germline V gives CDR1 MDHEN, CDR2 SYDVKM. V shed 3 bases and J shed 4 bases, with 13 bases lying between them. The CDR3 runs 14 residues. The DNA of the CDR3 is TGTGCCAGCAGTTTGACCTCACTCCAATACGAGCAGTACTTC. Translating it yields CASSLTSLQYEQYF. Variable domain in full (rest from reference TRBV28 and TRBJ2-7): DVKVTQSSRYLVKRTGEKVFLECVQDMDHENMFWYRQDPGLGLRLIYFSYDVKMKEKGDIPEGYSVSREKKERFSLILESASTNQTSMYLCASSLTSLQYEQYFGPGTRLTVT.

This clonotype appeared many times. The CDR3 DNA sequence: TGCAGTGCTAGGGGGGCCTCGGTGGGGGGCAGCACTGAAGCTTTCTTT. Translated, it gives CSARGASVGGSTEAFF. The rearrangement uses TRBV20-1 and TRBJ1-1, with D maybe TRBD1 (6 bases). The ends were cut back, 3 bases at V and 4 bases at J, with 21 bases in the middle. The CDR3 totals 16 residues. Per germline, CDR1 DFQATT and CDR2 SNEGSKA (reference sequence).

This clonotype was observed a few times. This sequence joins TRBV11-2 and TRBJ1-1; no definite D call. Deletions cut 5 bases from V and 8 bases from J, with 9 bases between. This CDR3 contains 11 residues. The germline gives CDR1 SGHAT, CDR2 FQNNGV. This CDR3 is CASSHTAEAFF. The DNA of the CDR3 is TGTGCCAGCAGCCATACAGCAGAAGCTTTCTTT.

There are a few counts of this clonotype. V and J are TRBV28 and TRBJ1-6; 9 bases are a match to TRBD1. Germline trimming cut 7 bases from V and 5 bases from J; bases unmatched to any gene: 6. Per germline, CDR1 MDHEN and CDR2 SYDVKM. The CDR3 is 15 amino acids. CDR3 nucleotides: TGTGCCAGCACCTTGGGGGACAGGGATAATTCACCCCTCCACTTT. Translating it yields CASTLGDRDNSPLHF.

V usage is TRBV12-3 or TRBV12-4 and J usage is TRBJ2-4, with D possibly being TRBD1 (6 bases). The CDR3 sequence is 13 residues long. Trimming shortened V by 3 bases and J by 8 bases, and 11 bases separated the two germline ends. DNA of the CDR3: TGTGCCAGCAGTTTTGGCAGGGGCGACATTCAGTACTTC. This codes for CASSFGRGDIQYF.